Reported below is one TCR beta chain. Its specificity is unknown. This specimen comes from a study of cytomegalovirus exposure and HLA in healthy donors. Study results and limitations: Most observed TCR sequences were rare, whereas some public TCRs were detected in many donors. Cytomegalovirus-associated status was assigned to 164 TCR beta chains.

The PCR had 60 Vbeta and 13 Jbeta primers. The assay was immunoSEQ multiplex PCR, and TCRdb's table has in-frame clones only and misses some. The data hold about 120,000 clones, with approximately 76% observed a single time. This CDR3 contains 15 residues. Germline-derived CDR1 and CDR2 are ENHRY and SYGVKD. Trimming removed 6 bases at V and 0 bases at J, with 14 bases between. Material: PBMCs. The TCR originated in a man aged 60-69 years in good health and CMV-seropositive. The chain employs TRBV10-3 and TRBJ1-1; D unclear. DNA of the CDR3: TGTGCCATCAGCGCCGTGGAGTACATGAACACTGAAGCTTTCTTT. This gives the protein CAISAVEYMNTEAFF.